The source of this T cell receptor (beta chain) is a study of blood T cell repertoires in COVID-19. Study context: The origin of the acute and convalescent COVID-19 samples was the United States, Italy and Spain. T cells, B-cell-depleted T cells, or PBMCs provided the cDNA or gDNA that served as material.

How the authors handled the data: The assay estimated nucleated cells by amplifying reference gene primers. Libraries were prepared by immunoSEQ multiplex PCR; TCRdb keeps only in-frame clonotypes and omits some of them. D and trimming were read from the DNA, whereas the V and J calls and clone size are those reported in that table. The sample holds roughly 72,000 clones, 70% to 80% seen once. This CDR3 is built from 14 residues. Looked up from germline, CDR1 is SNHLY and CDR2 is FYNNEI. J lost 2 bases, V lost 5 bases, and 3 bases had no gene match. V is TRBV2 and J is TRBJ1-5; 7 bases map to TRBD1. The specimen sequenced was peripheral blood. This receptor was taken from a woman of 80 years or more with active or convalescent COVID-19. The CDR3 reads CASSRQGGNQPQHF. The CDR3 DNA is TGTGCCAGCAGTAGACAGGGAGGCAATCAGCCCCAGCATTTT.